This T cell receptor beta chain was captured by sequencing in a study of blood T cells in healthy people across ages. Trimming cost V 0 bases and J 7 bases, with 13 bases left between them. The CDR3 is 14 residues long. The germline gives CDR1 SGHVS, CDR2 FNYEAQ. In this sample, this clonotype turned up many times. A second 7 to 11 cycle PCR used barcoded and J-beta primers. TCRdb called the 5' RACE reads again in MiXCR, with one record for every CDR3 protein. Of around 900,000 distinct CDR3 sequences in the sample, roughly 50% were seen once. The sequence came from a woman aged 60-70 years in good health. This chain uses TRBV7-6 with TRBJ2-7; D possibly corresponds to TRBD2 (6 bases). Sequenced material: blood. The CDR3 sequence: CASSLARGANEQYF. The DNA of the CDR3 is TGTGCCAGCAGCTTAGCGCGCGGGGCTAATGAGCAGTACTTC. The variable domain in full, completed from reference TRBV7-6 and TRBJ2-7, reads GAGVSQSPRYKVTKRGQDVALRCDPISGHVSLYWYRQALGQGPEFLTYFNYEAQQDKSGLPNDRFSAERPEGSISTLTIQRTEQRDSAMYRCASSLARGANEQYFGPGTRLTVT.